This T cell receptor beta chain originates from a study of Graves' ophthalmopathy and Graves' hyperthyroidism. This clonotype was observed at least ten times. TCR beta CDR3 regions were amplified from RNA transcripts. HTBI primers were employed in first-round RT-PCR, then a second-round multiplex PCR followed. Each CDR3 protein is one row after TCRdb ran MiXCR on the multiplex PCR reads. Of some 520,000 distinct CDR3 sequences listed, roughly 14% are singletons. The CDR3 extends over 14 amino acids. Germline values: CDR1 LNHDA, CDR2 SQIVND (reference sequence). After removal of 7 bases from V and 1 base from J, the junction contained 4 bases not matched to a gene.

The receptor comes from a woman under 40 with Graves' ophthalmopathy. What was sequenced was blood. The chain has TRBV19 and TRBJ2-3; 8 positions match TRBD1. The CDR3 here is CASTQTGGTDTQYF. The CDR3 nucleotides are TGTGCCAGTACCCAGACAGGGGGCACAGATACGCAGTATTTT.